The 28 T cell receptor beta chains listed next were all sequenced from one sample in a study of beta chain features in type 1 diabetes. Study conclusions and caveats: Shortening that was moderate but significant affected the TCRB CDR3s of Type 1 diabetes patients in all four CD4+ subsets.

These receptors have no identified antigens. Sequenced material consisted of expressed TCRB transcripts (all of the isolated RNA was reverse transcribed). Data came from immunoSEQ multiplex PCR; TCRdb stores just in-frame clones and leaves some out. In the table there are 300,000 to 400,000 clones, 8.5% to 10% of which are singletons. The sequenced sample was central memory CD4+ T cells from blood. Receptor source: a man in his thirties or forties with type 1 diabetes.

This clone was recorded once. The V and J genes are TRBV9 and TRBJ2-3; 8 bases map to TRBD2. Per germline, CDR1 SGDLS and CDR2 YYNGEE. The CDR3 is 18 amino acids. J was trimmed by 4 bases and V by 0 bases; bases with no gene match: 13. The CDR3: CASSVDAGGLLLADTQYF. Here the CDR3 DNA reads TGTGCCAGCAGCGTAGATGCGGGAGGCCTCCTTCTTGCAGATACGCAGTATTTT.

This clone was counted a few times. V gene TRBV19 combines with J gene TRBJ2-7, with 9 nucleotides matching TRBD1. This CDR3 is 16 amino acids long. Germline assignment: CDR1 LNHDA and CDR2 SQIVND (reference sequence). Trimming took 7 bases from V and 1 from J; bases not matched to a gene: 11. The CDR3 reads CASTASTGGQSYEQYF. CDR3 DNA: TGTGCCAGTACCGCCTCAACAGGGGGCCAATCCTACGAGCAGTACTTC.

The chain recombines TRBV5-1 with TRBJ2-5; tentatively, D is TRBD1 or TRBD2 (5 bases each). Germline values: CDR1 SGHRS, CDR2 YFSETQ. Trimming shortened V by 0 bases and J by 5 bases, and 11 bases separated the two germline ends. This CDR3 is built from 14 residues. CDR3 loop: CASSLGGSAETQYF. The CDR3 DNA reads as TGCGCCAGCAGCTTGGGGGGGAGCGCGGAGACCCAGTACTTC.

The chain has TRBV27 and TRBJ2-7; 7 bases are shared with TRBD2. The CDR3 loop spans 12 amino acids. Looked up from germline, CDR1 is MNHEY and CDR2 is SMNVEV (reference sequence). The V and J ends lost 11 bases and 4 bases, in that order; junction bases with no gene match: 8. In nucleotides, the CDR3 is TGTGCCGTCAGGACTAGTCGGTACGAGCAGTACTTC. Translation gives CAVRTSRYEQYF.

The V gene is TRBV27, the J gene TRBJ1-3; no clear D. This CDR3 comprises 13 residues. V was pared by 5 bases and J by 8 bases, with 13 bases between. Germline assignment: CDR1 MNHEY and CDR2 SMNVEV (reference sequence). CDR3 sequence: CASSTGMADTIYF. The CDR3 region has the DNA TGTGCCAGCAGTACGGGTATGGCTGACACCATATATTTT.

At least ten counts were recorded for this clone. This chain uses TRBV7-9 with TRBJ2-7; D is possibly TRBD2 (5 bases). The CDR3 is 17 amino acids. V was clipped by 3 bases and J by 2 bases, with 20 bases between them. Germline V lookup: CDR1 SEHNR, CDR2 FQNEAQ (reference sequence). In DNA, the CDR3 is TGTGCCAGCAGCTTTAGCGATGGACGAGCCGGCACCTACGAGCAGTACTTC. Its protein product is CASSFSDGRAGTYEQYF.

This clone was counted between two and nine times. The V gene is TRBV19, the J gene TRBJ1-5; the match to TRBD1 covers 7 bases. V lost 2 bases and J lost 8; bases outside the gene matches: 12. CDR3 size: 16 residues. Germline V CDR1 and CDR2: LNHDA, SQIVND (reference sequence). CDR3 coding DNA: TGTGCCAGTAGTATAATTGGTACAGGGGAGAGGGAGCCCCAGCATTTT. Amino acid sequence: CASSIIGTGEREPQHF.

This rearrangement joins TRBV7-9 to TRBJ2-7; D remains unclear. This CDR3 has 14 amino acids. Between the trimmed V and J ends, which lost 2 bases and 4 bases, there was a span of 12 bases. Germline assignment: CDR1 SEHNR and CDR2 FQNEAQ (reference sequence). The CDR3 coding sequence is TGTGCCAGCAGCTTACGTCAAGGAGCATACGAGCAGTACTTC. Translation: CASSLRQGAYEQYF.

This clone came up a few times. The chain joins TRBV5-1 to TRBJ2-3, with TRBD1 matching 10 bases. Germline V gives CDR1 SGHRS, CDR2 YFSETQ. V lost 5 bases and J lost 6; bases outside the gene matches: 6. The length of the CDR3 is 14 residues. The CDR3 sequence: CASRGQGVSDTQYF. The CDR3 region has the DNA TGCGCCAGCAGAGGACAGGGGGTTTCGGATACGCAGTATTTT.

This sequence joins TRBV6-1 and TRBJ1-1, with TRBD1 identical over 8 bases. The CDR3 contains 14 residues. Per the germline V gene, CDR1 is MNHNS and CDR2 is SASEGT. J gave up 5 bases and V 7 bases, and 9 bases lay outside the gene matches. CDR3 region: CASTIQGVGTEAFF. The CDR3 bases are TGTGCCAGCACTATACAGGGGGTAGGGACTGAAGCTTTCTTT.

V and J are TRBV28 and TRBJ1-1; TRBD1 aligns across 7 bases. The length of the CDR3 is 16 residues. Germline loops: CDR1 MDHEN, CDR2 SYDVKM. The V segment lost 6 bases and the J segment 2 bases; nucleotides outside the gene matches: 12. CDR3 nucleotide sequence: TGTGCCAGCAGCCCAAGGGGACAGTTAACAAACACTGAAGCTTTCTTT. The encoded protein is CASSPRGQLTNTEAFF. Filled out from reference TRBV28 and TRBJ1-1, the complete variable domain reads DVKVTQSSRYLVKRTGEKVFLECVQDMDHENMFWYRQDPGLGLRLIYFSYDVKMKEKGDIPEGYSVSREKKERFSLILESASTNQTSMYLCASSPRGQLTNTEAFFGQGTRLTVV.

This clone was counted many times. The chain carries TRBV21-1 and TRBJ2-4; the D call of TRBD1 is as the table states it, not checked on the DNA. TRBV21-1 is a pseudogene segment. CDR3 length equals 12 residues. The CDR3 bases are TGTGCCAACACAGGGGGCAAAAACATTCAGTACTTC. Its protein product is CANTGGKNIQYF.

J is TRBJ2-3 and V is TRBV5-1; 9 bases are a match to TRBD2. CDR1 is SGHRS and CDR2 is YFSETQ in the germline V gene. This CDR3 region has 16 residues. The ends lost 1 base at V and 4 bases at J; junction bases unmatched: 7. The chain's CDR3 is CASSLWLAGTPDTQYF. The CDR3 coding sequence is TGCGCCAGCAGCTTGTGGCTAGCGGGAACCCCAGATACGCAGTATTTT.

This clone has only a few counts. The chain has TRBV6-5 and TRBJ1-1; D remains ambiguous. This CDR3 has 12 residues. The V end was cut by 5 bases, the J end by 3 bases, with 7 bases between. Germline-derived CDR1 and CDR2 are MNHEY and SVGAGI. The CDR3 spells CASSQWDTEAFF. The CDR3 DNA sequence: TGTGCCAGCAGTCAGTGGGACACTGAAGCTTTCTTT.

The chain recombines TRBV6-5 with TRBJ1-4; D call uncertain. This CDR3 comprises 15 residues. V gave up 6 bases and J gave up 7 bases, with 18 bases separating them. Germline CDR1 is MNHEY and CDR2 is SVGAGI. CDR3 protein: CASRPGRGSGEKLFF. CDR3 DNA sequence: TGTGCCAGCAGACCAGGTCGGGGTTCGGGTGAAAAACTGTTTTTT.

This clone appeared a few times. The chain combines TRBV11-2 with TRBJ2-5, with D possibly called TRBD1 or TRBD2 (5 bases each). Germline-derived CDR1 and CDR2 are SGHAT and FQNNGV. The CDR3 has 13 residues. Trimming shortened V by 4 bases and J by 5 bases, and 11 bases separated the two germline ends. The CDR3 DNA reads as TGTGCCAGCAGCTCAGGGACCCGGGAGACCCAGTACTTC. Encoded protein: CASSSGTRETQYF.

The chain couples TRBV27 to TRBJ1-1, with 7 bases matching TRBD1. CDR1 is MNHEY, CDR2 SMNVEV, per germline (reference sequence). The CDR3 runs to 14 residues. Trimming took 7 bases from V and 1 from J; bases not matched to a gene: 6. CDR3 loop: CASKPDRSNTEAFF. The CDR3 coding sequence is TGTGCCAGCAAACCGGACAGGTCGAACACTGAAGCTTTCTTT.

The chain recombines TRBV6-6 with TRBJ2-1; 9 bases line up with TRBD2. The CDR3 has 14 residues. V gave up 6 bases and J gave up 2 bases; unmatched junction bases: 2. The germline V gene encodes CDR1 MNHNY and CDR2 SVGAGI (reference sequence). In DNA form, the CDR3 reads TGTGCCAGCAGCCTAGCGGGAACCTACAATGAGCAGTTCTTC. This codes for CASSLAGTYNEQFF.

The chain uses TRBV5-1 and TRBJ1-1; D perhaps matches TRBD1 (6 bases). The CDR3 has 14 amino acids. The V end was cut by 4 bases, the J end by 1 base, with 11 bases between. Germline-derived CDR1 and CDR2 are SGHRS and YFSETQ. The CDR3, as DNA: TGCGCCAGCAGCCTTAGGGGGGAGAACACTGAAGCTTTCTTT. It yields the protein CASSLRGENTEAFF.

This chain uses TRBV4-3 with TRBJ2-5; 7 bases are a match to TRBD2. Germline V gene data show CDR1 as LGHNA and CDR2 as YSLEER. The ends lost 2 bases at V and 0 bases at J; junction bases unmatched: 6. The CDR3 is 16 amino acids. CDR3 protein: CASSQLWGTNQETQYF. In DNA, the CDR3 is TGCGCCAGCAGCCAACTTTGGGGGACTAACCAAGAGACCCAGTACTTC.

This clone has a count of ten or more. This chain links TRBV4-1 with TRBJ2-3, with D perhaps TRBD2 (5 bases). This CDR3 is built from 16 residues. CDR1 is MGHRA, CDR2 YSYEKL, per germline. Trimming shortened V by 0 bases and J by 0 bases, and 10 bases separated the two germline ends. CDR3 residues: CASSQERGTSTDTQYF. The CDR3 DNA sequence: TGCGCCAGCAGCCAAGAACGGGGAACTAGCACAGATACGCAGTATTTT.

There are a few counts of this clone. This chain uses TRBV30 with TRBJ2-1, with D perhaps given as TRBD1 or TRBD2 (5 bases each). From germline, CDR1 is GTSNPN and CDR2 SVGIG (reference sequence). CDR3 length: 14 residues. V was pared by 0 bases and J by 9 bases, with 15 bases between. CDR3 protein: CAWSVAGARGEQFF. The CDR3 DNA sequence: TGTGCCTGGAGTGTAGCCGGGGCCCGGGGTGAGCAGTTCTTC.

This clone was detected a few times. V and J are TRBV6-5 and TRBJ2-1, with 9 bases aligning to TRBD2. The CDR3 spans 15 residues. The trim removed 6 bases at V and 2 bases at J, leaving 5 bases unmatched. The germline CDR1 and CDR2 sequences are MNHEY and SVGAGI. The CDR3 sequence: CASREKRGAYNEQFF. In DNA form, the CDR3 reads TGTGCCAGCAGAGAAAAGCGGGGGGCCTACAATGAGCAGTTCTTC.

J is TRBJ1-4 and V is TRBV5-4; D might be TRBD1 (5 bases). Germline loops: CDR1 SGHNT, CDR2 YYREEE (reference sequence). Trimming removed 4 bases from V and 3 bases from J, with 13 bases in between. This CDR3 has 15 residues. The CDR3 sequence: CASSRYRGANEKLFF. The CDR3 coding sequence is TGTGCCAGCAGCCGATACAGAGGGGCTAATGAAAAACTGTTTTTT.

This clone has ten or more counts. The chain uses TRBV27 and TRBJ2-5; no reliable D call. This CDR3 has 14 residues. Germline lookup yields CDR1 MNHEY and CDR2 SMNVEV (reference sequence). Trimming pared 6 bases from V and 5 bases from J, leaving 16 bases between. CDR3 sequence: CASSLLQAMETQYF. Written as DNA, the CDR3 is TGTGCCAGCAGCCTCCTTCAGGCCATGGAGACCCAGTACTTC.

This clone has a handful of counts. V is TRBV21-1 and J is TRBJ2-2. TRBV21-1 is a pseudogene. The CDR3 is 15 amino acids. The CDR3: CASSYDRDDTGELFF. Here the CDR3 DNA reads TGTGCCAGCAGCTACGACCGGGACGACACCGGGGAGCTGTTTTTT.

This chain uses TRBV5-6 with TRBJ1-2; maybe TRBD1 (6 bases). V was shortened by 1 base and J by 4 bases, with 11 bases between the two germline ends. This CDR3 is 14 amino acids long. Germline V lookup: CDR1 SGHDT, CDR2 YYEEEE. DNA for the CDR3: TGTGCCAGCAGCTTGACCCGACAGGTCTATGGCTACACCTTC. This encodes CASSLTRQVYGYTF.

In its sample, this clone was seen a few times. V gene TRBV9 combines with J gene TRBJ2-1, with 8 nucleotides matching TRBD2. V shed 4 bases and J 4 bases; nucleotides not matched to a gene: 10. The CDR3 runs to 16 residues. Germline values: CDR1 SGDLS, CDR2 YYNGEE. The CDR3: CASSFRSGRTYNEQFF. For the CDR3, the DNA is TGTGCCAGCAGCTTCAGGAGCGGGAGAACGTACAATGAGCAGTTCTTC.